The table lists the clone carrying this T cell receptor (beta chain) with a few counts. All of the isolated RNA was reverse transcribed, so expressed TCRB transcripts were sequenced. Libraries were prepared by immunoSEQ multiplex PCR; TCRdb keeps only in-frame clonotypes and omits some of them. The repertoire holds 810,000 or so clones, roughly 15% seen once, with around 0.02% in the top ten. The sample originates from a study of beta chain features in type 1 diabetes. The V gene's germline CDR1 is MDHEN and CDR2 SYDVKM. The length of the CDR3 is 11 residues. The ends were cut back, 5 bases at V and 6 bases at J, with 8 bases in the middle.

The material sequenced was naive CD4+ T cells from blood. The sequence derives from a woman younger than 30 in good health. The chain links TRBV28 to TRBJ2-7, with D possibly matching TRBD1 (5 bases). CDR3 DNA: TGTGCCAGCAGTCCTAGGGGCGAGCAGTACTTC. Translated: CASSPRGEQYF. Complete variable domain (other parts from reference TRBV28 and TRBJ2-7): DVKVTQSSRYLVKRTGEKVFLECVQDMDHENMFWYRQDPGLGLRLIYFSYDVKMKEKGDIPEGYSVSREKKERFSLILESASTNQTSMYLCASSPRGEQYFGPGTRLTVT.